One and the same sample provided the 27 T cell receptor beta chains below, sequenced in a study of T-cell reconstitution after alpha-beta-depleted transplantation in children. This sample's TCRbeta library carried unique molecular identifier barcodes. TCRdb passed the PCR reads through MiXCR, listing each CDR3 protein once. The sample consists of about 610,000 distinct CDR3 sequences, roughly a tenth of them appearing once. Sample: PBMCs from the stem cell graft donor, taken from the stem cell graft. The receptor source for this set is a human donor who donated a stem cell graft to a child with acute myeloid leukemia.

There are many counts of this clonotype. This sequence joins TRBV7-2 and TRBJ1-1; perhaps TRBD1 as D (5 bases). The V end was cut by 1 base, the J end by 3 bases, with 21 bases between. The germline V gene has CDR1 SGHTA and CDR2 FQGNSA. This CDR3 has 18 residues. In nucleotides, the CDR3 is TGTGCCAGCAGCTTAGGGCGGGGGAGGGTTTTCGGTCACACTGAAGCTTTCTTT. As protein: CASSLGRGRVFGHTEAFF.

V and J are TRBV18 and TRBJ2-7; maybe TRBD2 (5 bases). The CDR3 runs to 12 residues. The germline V gene encodes CDR1 KGHSH and CDR2 LQKENI. Trimming stripped 2 bases from V and 4 bases from J, with 6 bases between. The CDR3 spells CASSPGLYEQYF. DNA for the CDR3: TGTGCCAGCTCACCAGGACTGTACGAGCAGTACTTC.

This clonotype appeared many times. The gene calls are TRBV13 and TRBJ2-1; 11 bases line up with TRBD2. The CDR3 sequence is 17 residues long. Per the germline V gene, CDR1 is PRHDT and CDR2 is FYEKMQ (reference sequence). Trimming cost V 4 bases and J 5 bases; bases outside gene matches: 10. In DNA form, the CDR3 reads TGTGCCAGCAGCTCCTTATGGACTAGCGGGCTTGACAATGAGCAGTTCTTC. It codes for CASSSLWTSGLDNEQFF.

Ten or more counts support this clonotype. The genes are TRBV6-2 or TRBV6-3 and TRBJ2-7, with TRBD2 matching 10 bases. V trimming: 9 bases; J trimming: 6 bases; junction bases outside the gene matches: 5. CDR1 is MNHEY, CDR2 SVGEGT, per germline. The CDR3 runs 12 residues. CDR3: CASASGSSEQYF. CDR3 coding DNA: TGTGCCAGTGCTAGCGGGAGTTCCGAGCAGTACTTC.

CDR3 region: CASSLATGPSEKLFF. The CDR3, as DNA: TGTGCCAGCAGCTTAGCGACAGGCCCCTCAGAAAAACTGTTTTTT. The V gene is TRBV7-9, the J gene TRBJ1-4; possible D gene TRBD1, 6 bases. The CDR3 sequence is 15 residues long. Deletions cut 0 bases from V and 8 bases from J, with 13 bases between. CDR1 is SEHNR, CDR2 FQNEAQ, per germline (reference sequence).

This clonotype was detected many times. The chain combines TRBV29-1 with TRBJ2-3, with no clear D. Trimming pared 5 bases from V and 8 bases from J, leaving 8 bases between. The CDR3 is 10 amino acids. Germline CDR1 SQVTM, CDR2 ANQGSEA. In nucleotides, the CDR3 is TGCAGCGTTCCGCTTGGTACGCAGTATTTT. This encodes CSVPLGTQYF.

The gene calls are TRBV5-1 and TRBJ2-1; TRBD1 matches at 8 bases. The CDR3 spans 16 residues. The germline V gene encodes CDR1 SGHRS and CDR2 YFSETQ. Trimming cost V 2 bases and J 6 bases; bases outside gene matches: 10. The CDR3 loop is CASSLLTTGTGNEQFF. CDR3 coding DNA: TGCGCCAGCAGCTTACTTACTACCGGGACAGGCAATGAGCAGTTCTTC. The full variable domain, completed using reference TRBV5-1 and TRBJ2-1, is KAGVTQTPRYLIKTRGQQVTLSCSPISGHRSVSWYQQTPGQGLQFLFEYFSETQRNKGNFPGRFSGRQFSNSRSEMNVSTLELGDSALYLCASSLLTTGTGNEQFFGPGTRLTVL.

This clonotype was found a few times. The rearrangement joins TRBV12-5 to TRBJ2-7; D may be TRBD1 (5 bases). The CDR3 covers 14 residues. Trimming pared 2 bases from V and 6 bases from J, leaving 14 bases between. Germline values: CDR1 LGHNT, CDR2 FRNRAP. The DNA of the CDR3 is TGTGCTAGTGGTTTGCTAGGGGAAAGGAGCGAGCAGTACTTC. Amino acid sequence: CASGLLGERSEQYF.

This clonotype was seen many times. CDR3 DNA sequence: TGTGCCAGCAGCCAAGTAACAGTTTGGTACTTC. Protein sequence: CASSQVTVWYF. V gene TRBV14 combines with J gene TRBJ2-7; D is unresolved. Trimming removed 1 base at V and 12 bases at J, with 10 bases between. Looked up from germline, CDR1 is SGHDN and CDR2 is FVKESK. This CDR3 region has 11 residues.

There are a few counts of this clonotype. V is TRBV5-1 and J is TRBJ1-1; 12 bases map to TRBD1. The length of the CDR3 is 15 residues. The J segment lost 6 bases and the V segment lost 0 bases, leaving 3 bases of the junction unmatched. Germline CDR1 SGHRS, CDR2 YFSETQ. The CDR3 sequence is CASSLEGQGAAEAFF. The CDR3 DNA follows: TGCGCCAGCAGCTTGGAGGGACAGGGGGCTGCTGAAGCTTTCTTT.

This clonotype appeared a few times. The CDR3 region has the DNA TGCGCCAGCAGCCACGGACTAGCGGGACAGTACGAGCAGTACTTC. It codes for CASSHGLAGQYEQYF. The rearrangement joins TRBV5-1 to TRBJ2-7; the match to TRBD2 covers 12 bases. Germline assignment: CDR1 SGHRS and CDR2 YFSETQ. The CDR3 spans 15 residues. With V trimmed by 4 bases and J by 4 bases, 6 bases remained unmatched.

The rearrangement uses TRBV7-3 and TRBJ2-1; 7 bases are a match to TRBD2. Germline CDR1 reads SGHTA; CDR2 reads FQGTGA. Trimming took 4 bases from V and 5 from J; bases not matched to a gene: 14. The CDR3 has 17 amino acids. Written as DNA, the CDR3 is TGTGCCAGCAGCTCCCTTTCTCGAGCGGGATATAACAATGAGCAGTTCTTC. This sequence encodes CASSSLSRAGYNNEQFF.

The J gene is TRBJ2-2, the V gene TRBV5-5, with D perhaps matching TRBD2 (5 bases). Germline V gene lookup returns CDR1 SGHKS and CDR2 YYEKEE (reference sequence). The CDR3 spans 16 residues. Trimming took 4 bases from V and 2 from J, leaving 15 bases between them. This CDR3 reads CASSPRTGVNTGELFF. The CDR3 coding sequence is TGTGCCAGCAGCCCACGGACTGGAGTAAACACCGGGGAGCTGTTTTTT.

This chain connects TRBV7-3 to TRBJ2-3; TRBD2 agrees at 8 bases. With 4 bases clipped from V and 6 bases from J, the junction kept 9 bases outside the gene matches. In germline, CDR1 is SGHTA, CDR2 FQGTGA. The CDR3 is made up of 15 amino acids. This chain's CDR3 is CASSSPGGRTDTQYF. The CDR3 DNA sequence: TGTGCCAGCAGCTCTCCGGGAGGGCGAACGGATACGCAGTATTTT.

The rearrangement uses TRBV9 and TRBJ2-6; TRBD1 might be the D (5 bases). The V gene lost 4 bases and the J gene lost 0 bases, with 8 bases spanning the gap. There are 15 residues in the CDR3. Per the germline V gene, CDR1 is SGDLS and CDR2 is YYNGEE. The CDR3 DNA is TGTGCCAGCAGCATACAGGACTCTGGGGCCAACGTCCTGACTTTC. It encodes CASSIQDSGANVLTF.

This clonotype has at least ten counts. The J gene is TRBJ2-2, the V gene TRBV20-1; TRBD2 agrees at 7 bases. The CDR3 consists of 15 residues. Germline CDR1 is DFQATT and CDR2 is SNEGSKA (reference sequence). V dropped 3 bases and J dropped 3; count of bases not matched to a gene: 7. The CDR3 reads CSASRAGDHTGELFF. CDR3 nucleotides: TGCAGTGCTAGTAGGGCGGGAGACCACACCGGGGAGCTGTTTTTT.

J is TRBJ2-7 and V is TRBV24-1; D call uncertain. This CDR3 has 13 amino acids. Germline values: CDR1 KGHDR, CDR2 SFDVKD. V lost 6 bases and J lost 2, with 10 bases in between. In DNA, the CDR3 is TGTGCCACCAGTCTTAAAGGAACCTACGAGCAGTACTTC. It yields the protein CATSLKGTYEQYF.

The chain employs TRBV25-1 and TRBJ2-1; D ambiguous. The CDR3 covers 17 residues. V lost 1 base to trimming and J lost 0 bases, with 13 bases between them. In germline, CDR1 is MGHDK, CDR2 SYGVNS. Written as DNA, the CDR3 is TGTGCCAGCAGTGAATCCGATAGGGTGACCTCCTACAATGAGCAGTTCTTC. This gives the protein CASSESDRVTSYNEQFF.

This clonotype was observed a few times. The rearrangement joins TRBV9 to TRBJ2-7, with D tentatively TRBD2 (5 bases). The V end was cut by 4 bases, the J end by 2 bases, with 16 bases between. From germline, CDR1 is SGDLS and CDR2 YYNGEE. The CDR3 loop spans 15 amino acids. This CDR3 reads CASSPRGLEAYEQYF. The DNA for the CDR3 is TGTGCCAGCAGCCCCCGAGGGCTGGAAGCCTACGAGCAGTACTTC.

The CDR3: CASSVEFRSYGYTF. The CDR3 nucleotides read TGCGCCAGCAGCGTGGAGTTTCGGAGCTATGGCTACACCTTC. The chain couples TRBV5-1 to TRBJ1-2; D not resolved. Germline V gene data show CDR1 as SGHRS and CDR2 as YFSETQ. V lost 4 bases, J lost 4 bases, and 14 bases lay in between. The CDR3 length is 14 residues.

A word on this clonotype: Germline is not matched at one junction end, which may reflect a read error. The chain recombines TRBV5-1 with TRBJ2-1; 10 bases line up with TRBD1. Germline V gives CDR1 SGHRS, CDR2 YFSETQ. The CDR3 has 16 residues. Here the CDR3 reads CASSLETGGMRNEQVF. The CDR3 DNA sequence: TGCGCCAGCAGCTTGGAGACAGGGGGCATGAGAAATGAGCAGGTCTTC.

This clonotype came up many times. V and J are TRBV27 and TRBJ2-1; D possibly corresponds to TRBD2 (7 bases). V gave up 7 bases and J gave up 10 bases, with 17 bases separating them. Germline V CDR1 and CDR2: MNHEY, SMNVEV (reference sequence). The CDR3 spans 13 residues. The CDR3 is CASKLGGVEEQFF. In DNA, the CDR3 is TGTGCCAGCAAACTAGGGGGGGTGGAGGAGCAGTTCTTC.

This clonotype was found many times. The CDR3 DNA reads TGCGCCAGCGGACAGGGGGCCTACAATGAGCAGTTCTTC. This codes for CASGQGAYNEQFF. The rearrangement joins TRBV5-1 to TRBJ2-1; 10 nucleotides agree with TRBD1. Germline V gene sequence: CDR1 SGHRS, CDR2 YFSETQ. Trimming at V came to 7 bases and at J to 2 bases, leaving 0 bases not matched to a gene. The CDR3 totals 13 residues.

The table lists this clonotype with many counts. The V gene is TRBV11-2, the J gene TRBJ2-7; maybe TRBD2 (6 bases). The CDR3 sequence is 13 residues long. In germline, CDR1 is SGHAT, CDR2 FQNNGV. Trimming left V 9 bases short and J 5 bases short, with 17 bases between. The CDR3: CARLGGKGDEQYF. The DNA for the CDR3 is TGTGCCAGACTAGGAGGGAAAGGGGACGAGCAGTACTTC.

This clonotype showed up many times. The J gene is TRBJ1-5, the V gene TRBV19; D may be TRBD1 (6 bases). The CDR3 totals 15 residues. Per germline, CDR1 LNHDA and CDR2 SQIVND (reference sequence). V lost 5 bases and J 7 bases, leaving 18 bases between the germline ends. The CDR3 DNA sequence: TGTGCCAGTAGTTCCGATTACAGGGCGGAACAGCCCCAGCATTTT. Encoded protein: CASSSDYRAEQPQHF.

This clonotype has only a few counts. The chain is built from TRBV28 and TRBJ1-2; 9 bases are shared with TRBD1. This CDR3 contains 17 residues. The germline V gene encodes CDR1 MDHEN and CDR2 SYDVKM. V was clipped by 6 bases and J by 8 bases; unmatched bases: 19. The CDR3 here is CASSPTWRTGEIAGYTF. The CDR3 DNA reads TGTGCCAGCAGCCCGACCTGGAGGACAGGGGAAATAGCGGGCTACACCTTC.

This clonotype was counted at least ten times. This chain connects TRBV12-3 or TRBV12-4 to TRBJ1-2, with unresolved D. V was trimmed by 7 bases and J by 4 bases, leaving 10 bases between them. CDR3 size: 12 residues. DNA of the CDR3: TGTGCCAGCACTTTTAGCACCTATGGCTACACCTTC. Residues: CASTFSTYGYTF.